This T cell receptor (beta chain) was found in a study of cytomegalovirus exposure and HLA in healthy donors. In the study overall: Early released data had roughly 81 million unique TCRs, all coming from HLA-typed donors. General study findings and limits: Testing in vitro showed a few CMV-associated chains specific for CMV antigens. Sequencing likely caused a cluster of highly shared sequence variants.

The CDR3 has 14 residues. CDR1 and CDR2 (germline): SGHTA, FQGNSA. Trimming shortened V by 4 bases and J by 3 bases, and 10 bases separated the two germline ends. Primers: 60 Vbeta forward and 13 Jbeta reverse. Per the original methods: In a later analysis, approximately 80 million unique TCR beta chains included roughly 11 million shared by two or more donors. Using immunoSEQ multiplex PCR, the repertoire was profiled, and TCRdb retains in-frame clones only, with some absent. From that table come the V and J calls and clone size; the DNA was used to work out D and trimming. The data hold approximately 240,000 clones, with just over 75% observed a single time. A note on this clone: Antigen: not known.

Specimen: PBMCs. V gene TRBV7-2 combines with J gene TRBJ1-3, with D uncertain. The TCR sequence derives from a woman aged 55-70 years in good health and CMV-seropositive. In nucleotides, the CDR3 is TGTGCCAGCAGCTCCCCCAGGATTGGAAACACCATATATTTT. It codes for CASSSPRIGNTIYF.